A selection of T cell receptor beta chains follows, all from one sample in a study of blood T cells in healthy people across ages. TCRdb analysed the 5' RACE reads with MiXCR anew, one entry per CDR3 protein. The sample has some 710,000 distinct CDR3 sequences, 20% to 25% seen once. The sample was blood. Receptors originate from a man between 65 and 80 years old in good health. Both conserved end residues are part of each CDR3. The D gene is left open where the match is weak. Rows may omit the clone size; those that give it use once, few, many or a size class.

abundance,v_gene,j_gene,d_gene,CDR3aa,CDR3nt
.,TRBV12-3/TRBV12-4,TRBJ1-2,.,CASSFEWGYGYTF,TGTGCCAGCAGTTTTGAATGGGGCTATGGCTACACCTTC
.,TRBV10-3,TRBJ2-7,TRBD2,CAISDSGGAYEQYF,TGTGCCATCAGTGATAGCGGGGGGGCCTACGAGCAGTACTTC
.,TRBV29-1,TRBJ1-2,.,CSGGDSLRTF,TGCAGCGGAGGGGACTCGCTACGCACCTTC
.,TRBV12-5,TRBJ2-3,.,CASGSAPDTQYF,TGTGCTAGTGGTTCAGCCCCAGATACGCAGTATTTT
.,TRBV10-3,TRBJ2-3,.,CAIKPTTDTQYF,TGTGCCATCAAGCCCACCACAGATACGCAGTATTTT
.,TRBV3-1,TRBJ2-7,.,CASSQESTPLGEQYF,TGTGCCAGCAGCCAAGAATCGACACCCCTGGGCGAGCAGTACTTC
.,TRBV3-1,TRBJ2-3,TRBD2,CASRPTSGEPDTQYF,TGTGCCAGCAGACCTACTAGCGGAGAGCCAGATACGCAGTATTTT
many,TRBV29-1,TRBJ2-5,.,CSVERGETQYF,TGCAGCGTTGAACGTGGGGAGACCCAGTACTTC
.,TRBV28,TRBJ2-6,.,CASNEGANVLTF,TGTGCCAGCAACGAGGGAGCCAACGTCCTGACTTTC
few,TRBV7-9,TRBJ2-4,.,CASSPRQVFLAKNIQYF,TGTGCCAGCAGCCCTCGACAGGTCTTCCTAGCCAAAAACATTCAGTACTTC
.,TRBV14,TRBJ2-5,.,CASSQGAGGEQYF,TGTGCCAGCAGCCAAGGAGCAGGTGGGGAGCAGTACTTC
few,TRBV20-1,TRBJ1-5,.,CSARDRVSQPQHF,TGCAGTGCTAGAGATCGGGTCTCCCAGCCCCAGCATTTT
few,TRBV5-1,TRBJ2-1,.,CASSLVVTSNEQFF,TGCGCCAGCAGCTTGGTTGTCACTTCGAATGAGCAGTTCTTC
.,TRBV27,TRBJ2-5,TRBD2,CASSYGGLAAGETQYF,TGTGCCAGCAGTTATGGGGGACTAGCGGCGGGGGAGACCCAGTACTTC
few,TRBV12-5,TRBJ1-5,.,CASGQHSKDQPQHF,TGTGCTAGTGGTCAACATTCGAAGGATCAGCCCCAGCATTTT
.,TRBV6-6,TRBJ2-1,.,CASSRDMGNEQFF,TGTGCCAGCAGCCGCGACATGGGCAATGAGCAGTTCTTC
few,TRBV27,TRBJ2-1,.,CASSSITRHEQFF,TGTGCCAGCAGTTCCATAACTCGCCATGAGCAGTTCTTC
.,TRBV3-1,TRBJ2-7,TRBD2,CASSQVSSGSYEQYF,TGTGCCAGCAGCCAAGTGTCTAGCGGGTCCTACGAGCAGTACTTC
few,TRBV11-2,TRBJ2-2,TRBD2,CASSLDRVASGLGELFF,TGTGCCAGCAGCTTAGATCGGGTGGCTAGCGGGCTAGGGGAGCTGTTTTTT
few,TRBV29-1,TRBJ1-2,.,CSVTGSYGYTF,TGCAGCGTGACGGGATCCTATGGCTACACCTTC
.,TRBV28,TRBJ2-7,.,CAIHASGQGLEQYF,TGTGCCATCCATGCCAGCGGGCAGGGGCTCGAGCAGTACTTC
few,TRBV2,TRBJ2-3,.,CASSEIPASTDTQYF,TGTGCCAGCAGTGAAATACCAGCCAGCACAGATACGCAGTATTTT
.,TRBV12-3/TRBV12-4,TRBJ2-3,.,CASNPWGKPDTQYF,TGTGCCAGCAATCCCTGGGGGAAACCAGATACGCAGTATTTT
few,TRBV20-1,TRBJ2-5,.,CSASWEETQYF,TGCAGTGCTAGCTGGGAAGAGACCCAGTACTTC
few,TRBV28,TRBJ1-4,TRBD1,CATRRGTGGIEKLFF,TGTGCCACGAGAAGGGGGACAGGGGGCATTGAAAAACTGTTTTTT
.,TRBV5-1,TRBJ2-2,TRBD1,CASSKDQTGDTGELFF,TGCGCCAGCAGCAAAGACCAAACAGGGGACACCGGGGAGCTGTTTTTT
.,TRBV2,TRBJ2-2,.,CASSDWTDNTGELFF,TGTGCCAGCAGTGACTGGACAGATAACACCGGGGAGCTGTTTTTT
.,TRBV18,TRBJ2-4,TRBD1,CASSIAQGATKNIQYF,TGTGCCAGCTCCATCGCACAGGGGGCTACCAAAAACATTCAGTACTTC
few,TRBV28,TRBJ1-2,.,CAARDDANYGYTF,TGTGCCGCCCGGGACGACGCTAATTATGGCTACACCTTC
.,TRBV5-6,TRBJ2-3,.,CASSLVLVIGRPDTQYF,TGTGCCAGCAGCTTGGTTTTGGTGATAGGTCGCCCAGATACGCAGTATTTT
few,TRBV15,TRBJ2-2,.,CATSRVDTGELFF,TGTGCCACCAGCAGAGTTGACACCGGGGAGCTGTTTTTT
few,TRBV6-4,TRBJ1-1,.,CATSESRGYTEAFF,TGTGCCACCTCTGAATCCAGGGGTTACACTGAAGCTTTCTTT
.,TRBV30,TRBJ1-1,.,CAWADAAGAFF,TGTGCCTGGGCGGACGCTGCGGGAGCTTTCTTT
many,TRBV12-3/TRBV12-4,TRBJ1-4,TRBD1,CASSFNAGQGGEKLFF,TGTGCCAGCAGTTTCAACGCGGGACAGGGTGGTGAAAAACTGTTTTTT
.,TRBV5-1,TRBJ2-1,TRBD1,CASSLVIAGGDEQFF,TGCGCCAGCAGCTTGGTCATCGCAGGGGGCGATGAGCAGTTCTTC
.,TRBV20-1,TRBJ2-1,.,CSAIIPSSYNEQFF,TGCAGTGCTATTATACCGAGCTCCTACAATGAGCAGTTCTTC
few,TRBV7-8,TRBJ2-5,.,CASSPGVHYQETQYF,TGTGCCAGCAGCCCCGGTGTACATTATCAAGAGACCCAGTACTTC
.,TRBV29-1,TRBJ1-1,.,CSVEEGRTEAFF,TGCAGCGTTGAAGAGGGGCGGACTGAAGCTTTCTTT
many,TRBV29-1,TRBJ1-1,.,CSVDRGAEAFF,TGCAGCGTTGACCGGGGGGCTGAAGCTTTCTTT